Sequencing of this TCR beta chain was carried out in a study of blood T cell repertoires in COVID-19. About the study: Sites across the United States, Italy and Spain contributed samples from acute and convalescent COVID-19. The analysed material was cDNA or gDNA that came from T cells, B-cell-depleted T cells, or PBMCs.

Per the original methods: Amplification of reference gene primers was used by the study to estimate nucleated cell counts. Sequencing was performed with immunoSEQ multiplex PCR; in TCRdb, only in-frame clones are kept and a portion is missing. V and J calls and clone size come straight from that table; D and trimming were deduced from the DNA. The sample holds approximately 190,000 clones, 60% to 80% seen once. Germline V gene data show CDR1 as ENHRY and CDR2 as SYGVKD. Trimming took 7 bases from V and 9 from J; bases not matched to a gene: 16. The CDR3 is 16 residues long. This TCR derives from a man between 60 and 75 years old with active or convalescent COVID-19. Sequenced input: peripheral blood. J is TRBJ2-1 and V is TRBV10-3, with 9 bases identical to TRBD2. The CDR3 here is CAINGGHTAGGGEQFF. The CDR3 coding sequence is TGTGCCATCAATGGCGGTCATACAGCGGGAGGAGGTGAGCAGTTCTTC.